This is a list of T cell receptor beta chains from one sample in a study of PD-1 blockade in classical Hodgkin lymphoma. Data came from immunoSEQ multiplex PCR; TCRdb stores just in-frame clones and leaves some out. The sample lists tens of thousands of clones; 90% were seen once. The material sequenced was peripheral blood mononuclear cells (PBMCs), taken before the fourth cycle of nivolumab. The receptors stem from a human donor with classical Hodgkin lymphoma. Each CDR3 is given with its conserved first and last residue. Fields, in order: CDR3 DNA, CDR3 protein, V gene, J gene, D gene, clone size. D genes are given only for firm matches. Clone size is given for some rows only: seen once, a few or many times, or a class if the clone is expanded.

TGTGCCAGCAGCGTAACGGGCGGGGCCTCCTACGAGCAGTACTTC,CASSVTGGASYEQYF,TRBV9,TRBJ2-7,-,-
TGTGCCTGGAGTCGGACAGGGGCGGGGACAGATACGCAGTATTTT,CAWSRTGAGTDTQYF,TRBV30,TRBJ2-3,TRBD1,-
TGTGCCAGCAGCGCAAGGGACCGGGGGATAGGGTCACCCCTCCACTTT,CASSARDRGIGSPLHF,TRBV11-2,TRBJ1-6,-,-
TGTGCCAGCAGCGTAGAGGTGGGGCCTACCGGGGAGCTGTTTTTT,CASSVEVGPTGELFF,TRBV9,TRBJ2-2,-,-
TGCGCCAGCAACCGACAGGGGGTCACAGATACGCAGTATTTT,CASNRQGVTDTQYF,TRBV5-1,TRBJ2-3,TRBD1,-
TGCGCCAGCAGCTTGAGTAGCGGGGGACCCCAAGAGACCCAGTACTTC,CASSLSSGGPQETQYF,TRBV5-1,TRBJ2-5,TRBD2,-
TGTGCCAGCAGTTTGACCGGGACAGGGGCCCCGTCCTACGAGCAGTACTTC,CASSLTGTGAPSYEQYF,TRBV27,TRBJ2-7,TRBD1,-
TGCGCCAGCAGCCATCTCTACCAGGGGGCTCAGCCCCAGCATTTT,CASSHLYQGAQPQHF,TRBV4-3,TRBJ1-5,TRBD1,-
TGTGCCAGCAGCTTAGAAGGGACAGGGGGAGGCTACACCTTC,CASSLEGTGGGYTF,TRBV11-2,TRBJ1-2,TRBD1,-
TGTGCCTGGAGCCGAAACACAGTCGACTATGGCTACACCTTC,CAWSRNTVDYGYTF,TRBV30,TRBJ1-2,-,-
TGCAGCGTTGGGTTGACAGGGGGGTTACAAGAGACCCAGTACTTC,CSVGLTGGLQETQYF,TRBV29-1,TRBJ2-5,TRBD1,once
TGTGCCATCAGGCCGACTAGCGGGGTCTCTCAAGAGACCCAGTACTTC,CAIRPTSGVSQETQYF,TRBV10-3,TRBJ2-5,TRBD2,-
TGTGCCAGCAGCTTACAGTTGGACAGGGCGGTCGGGGAGCTGTTTTTT,CASSLQLDRAVGELFF,TRBV7-2,TRBJ2-2,TRBD1,once
TGTGCCAGCAGTCGACTGTCAATTACGACGCGGGGGACCCAGTACTTC,CASSRLSITTRGTQYF,TRBV27,TRBJ2-5,-,-
TGTGCCAGCGGACAGGGAAGTTTTGCTGATACGCAGTATTTT,CASGQGSFADTQYF,TRBV2,TRBJ2-3,TRBD1,few
TGTGCCAGCCGGGACGGTTACGAGCAGTACTTC,CASRDGYEQYF,TRBV28,TRBJ2-7,-,few
TGTGCCACCAGCAGAGACGGTACTAACTATGGCTACACCTTC,CATSRDGTNYGYTF,TRBV15,TRBJ1-2,-,-
TGTGCCAGCGGCGGAAGCGGGGCGGTCTCCTACGAGCAGTACTTC,CASGGSGAVSYEQYF,TRBV7-8,TRBJ2-7,TRBD2,-
TGTGCCAGCAGTACAGGGTGGAACACTGAAGCTTTCTTT,CASSTGWNTEAFF,TRBV2,TRBJ1-1,-,-
TGTGCCAGCAGTCCCCGACTGGGCTACTCCTACGAGCAGTACTTC,CASSPRLGYSYEQYF,TRBV6-5,TRBJ2-7,-,-
TGTGCCAGCAGCTTAGAGGGTTTGAGCGAGCAGTACTTC,CASSLEGLSEQYF,TRBV7-2,TRBJ2-7,-,-
TGTGCCAGCTCACCACAACTGGGGGCCCCCTACGAGCAGTACTTC,CASSPQLGAPYEQYF,TRBV18,TRBJ2-7,-,-
TGTGCCAGCAGCTCTGGACAGAAAAATTCACCCCTCCACTTT,CASSSGQKNSPLHF,TRBV7-3,TRBJ1-6,-,-
TGTGCCAGTACGGCAGAGGATGGCTACACCTTC,CASTAEDGYTF,TRBV19,TRBJ1-2,-,-
TGTGCCGAGCGGGACAGACAGAATCAGCCCCAGCATTTT,CAERDRQNQPQHF,TRBV9,TRBJ1-5,TRBD1,-
TGTGCCAGCAGTACCGGACAGTTTAGCAATCAGCCCCAGCATTTT,CASSTGQFSNQPQHF,TRBV6-5,TRBJ1-5,-,-
TGTGCCTGGAGTGTAGGACGGGCTGGGGCCAACGTCCTGACTTTC,CAWSVGRAGANVLTF,TRBV30,TRBJ2-6,-,-
TGTGCCAGCAGTGAAAGCGGGGGGGTCCAAGAGACCCAGTACTTC,CASSESGGVQETQYF,TRBV6-1,TRBJ2-5,TRBD2,-
TGTGCCAGCAGCGTAGACGGGGGCCAGTACGAGCAGTACTTC,CASSVDGGQYEQYF,TRBV9,TRBJ2-7,-,-
TGTGCCAGCAGTGATTCCTCGGCAGGGACGGAGACCCAGTACTTC,CASSDSSAGTETQYF,TRBV2,TRBJ2-5,-,-
TGTGCCAGCAGCGCTACTGACAGGGACGGCTACACCTTC,CASSATDRDGYTF,TRBV28,TRBJ1-2,TRBD1,-
TGTGCCAGCAGTCGACAGGGGGATCAGCCCCAGCATTTT,CASSRQGDQPQHF,TRBV6-5,TRBJ1-5,TRBD1,-
TGTGCCAGCAGCCCAGACGGCGGGACTTCCTACAATGAGCAGTTCTTC,CASSPDGGTSYNEQFF,TRBV7-3,TRBJ2-1,-,-
TGCGCCAGCAGCTTGGGGGGTGTTGCGGCAGATACGCAGTATTTT,CASSLGGVAADTQYF,TRBV5-1,TRBJ2-3,-,-
TGTGCCAGCAGCTTAGTAGCAGGGGTAGGGTACGAGCAGTACTTC,CASSLVAGVGYEQYF,TRBV7-6,TRBJ2-7,-,once
TGTGCCAGTAGTAACTTCCCGGACAGTCCGGGAAACATTCAGTACTTC,CASSNFPDSPGNIQYF,TRBV19,TRBJ2-4,-,-
TGTGCCAGCAGCTTAGTTGGCAGGGGGGTAAGTGAGCAGTACTTC,CASSLVGRGVSEQYF,TRBV11-2,TRBJ2-7,-,-
TGTGCCACCAGCAGTTGGGGACTAGCCTCCTACGAGCAGTACTTC,CATSSWGLASYEQYF,TRBV15,TRBJ2-7,TRBD2,-
TGTGCCAGTAGTACCCCTGGACGTATCACAGATACGCAGTATTTT,CASSTPGRITDTQYF,TRBV19,TRBJ2-3,-,-
TGTGCCTGGAGTGTAGGTTGGAAGAACTTGTTATCCGTACCCATGAACACTGAAGCTTTCTTT,CAWSVGWKNLLSVPMNTEAFF,TRBV30,TRBJ1-1,-,-
TGTGCCAGCAGTTACTCCAGGGTAAGGGACACTGAAGCTTTCTTT,CASSYSRVRDTEAFF,TRBV6-6,TRBJ1-1,-,-
TGTGCCAGCACTAACGGGGGACAGGGAGTAAGCTATGGCTACACCTTC,CASTNGGQGVSYGYTF,TRBV6-6,TRBJ1-2,TRBD1,-
TGTGCCAGCAGCTTGGATGGTTGGTATGGCTACACCTTC,CASSLDGWYGYTF,TRBV5-8,TRBJ1-2,-,-
TGTGCCAGCAGCTCGGACGGAAGCTCCTACAATGAGCAGTTCTTC,CASSSDGSSYNEQFF,TRBV7-6,TRBJ2-1,-,-
TGCAGCGTTGAAGAAGGAATGGGGGGGGACTACGAGCAGTACTTC,CSVEEGMGGDYEQYF,TRBV29-1,TRBJ2-7,TRBD2,-
TGTGCCAGCAGCCCGTGGGGGCAAGAAGCTTTCTTT,CASSPWGQEAFF,TRBV27,TRBJ1-1,-,-
TGTGCCAGCAGCTTAGCGGGGGGGGACACAGATACGCAGTATTTT,CASSLAGGDTDTQYF,TRBV11-3,TRBJ2-3,TRBD2,-
TGTGCCAGCAGCCAAAGGGATCCTCGGACTAGCGGGGCCAATGAGCAGTTCTTC,CASSQRDPRTSGANEQFF,TRBV4-2,TRBJ2-1,TRBD2,-
TGTGCCAGTAGTATTTCCGGGACAGGGTCCTATGGCTACACCTTC,CASSISGTGSYGYTF,TRBV19,TRBJ1-2,TRBD1,-
TGTGCCTGGGGAGTGGGGGTGAACACTGAAGCTTTCTTT,CAWGVGVNTEAFF,TRBV30,TRBJ1-1,-,-
TGTGCCAGCAGCCCGGGACAGGGGGAAGGGGCTAATGAAAAACTGTTTTTT,CASSPGQGEGANEKLFF,TRBV7-9,TRBJ1-4,TRBD1,-
TGTGCCAGCAGTGAACTGGGGATCAGGGATGAGCAGTTCTTC,CASSELGIRDEQFF,TRBV2,TRBJ2-1,-,-
TGTGCCAGCAGCTTCAGGGAGAGGGGGGGACTTAATGTAGATACGCAGTATTTT,CASSFRERGGLNVDTQYF,TRBV9,TRBJ2-3,-,-
TGTGCCAGCAGCTTGGGGGGCCGACAATTGTGGGAGACCCAGTACTTC,CASSLGGRQLWETQYF,TRBV5-4,TRBJ2-5,-,-
TGTGCCAGCAGCCGCACCGGGACAGGGAGTACTGAAGCTTTCTTT,CASSRTGTGSTEAFF,TRBV7-3,TRBJ1-1,TRBD1,-